A single sample is the source of the 24 T cell receptor beta chains below, sequenced in a study of shared clonotypes between healthy human individuals. Sequencing was performed with immunoSEQ multiplex PCR; in TCRdb, only in-frame clones are kept and a portion is missing. The data show 2 million or so clones, 90% to 95% seen once. Sequenced input: naive CD4+ T cells sorted from blood. Subset of the sample: CD45RA+ positively selected. These receptors originate from a man between 18 and 35 years old in good health.

The V gene is TRBV7-2, the J gene TRBJ2-2; D is unresolved. The V end lost 5 bases, the J end lost 1 base, and 11 bases lay between the germline ends. This CDR3 region has 15 residues. CDR1 is SGHTA, CDR2 FQGNSA, per germline. The CDR3 here is CASSPGRLNTGELFF. The CDR3 DNA follows: TGTGCCAGCAGCCCCGGACGGCTGAACACCGGGGAGCTGTTTTTT.

The chain uses TRBV30 and TRBJ2-5, with D possibly TRBD1 on 5 matching bases. Trimming shortened V by 0 bases and J by 5 bases, and 16 bases separated the two germline ends. The CDR3 covers 15 residues. CDR1 and CDR2 from the germline V gene are GTSNPN and SVGIG (reference sequence). The CDR3 loop reads CAWSVRGHPRETQYF. CDR3 nucleotide sequence: TGTGCCTGGAGTGTACGAGGACACCCACGGGAGACCCAGTACTTC.

The chain carries TRBV5-8 and TRBJ2-5, with 7 bases lining up with TRBD2. This CDR3 contains 16 residues. Per the germline V gene, CDR1 is SGHTS and CDR2 is YDEGEE. The V segment lost 5 bases and the J segment 1 base; nucleotides outside the gene matches: 11. The CDR3, as DNA: TGTGCCAGCAGTAACTCAGCGGGGCGTATCCAAGAGACCCAGTACTTC. Translation gives CASSNSAGRIQETQYF.

J is TRBJ1-2 and V is TRBV6-5, with D unclear. This CDR3 comprises 12 residues. Germline loops: CDR1 MNHEY, CDR2 SVGAGI. The germline V and J ends were trimmed by 2 bases and 6 bases, with 7 bases remaining between them. DNA for the CDR3: TGTGCCAGCAGTTACAACTTGAATGGCTACACCTTC. This gives the protein CASSYNLNGYTF.

About this clone itself: Additional DNA sequences in this sample encode the identical CDR3. The gene calls are TRBV30 and TRBJ1-2; 7 nucleotides match TRBD1. Trimming cost V 0 bases and J 2 bases; bases outside gene matches: 3. This CDR3 contains 14 residues. Germline assignment: CDR1 GTSNPN and CDR2 SVGIG (reference sequence). Here the CDR3 reads CAWSVQGGNYGYTF. CDR3 in DNA: TGTGCCTGGAGTGTACAAGGGGGCAACTATGGCTACACCTTC.

The chain carries TRBV6-5 and TRBJ1-2; 8 nucleotides align to TRBD1. Trimming at V came to 6 bases and at J to 8 bases, leaving 5 bases not matched to a gene. Germline values: CDR1 MNHEY, CDR2 SVGAGI. The CDR3 has 12 amino acids. CDR3 nucleotide sequence: TGTGCCAGCAGCAGGACAGGGAACGGCTACACCTTC. This encodes CASSRTGNGYTF.

The chain uses TRBV2 and TRBJ1-4; D might be TRBD1 (5 bases). V was clipped by 3 bases and J by 8 bases, with 16 bases between them. Germline values: CDR1 SNHLY, CDR2 FYNNEI. The CDR3 sequence is 15 residues long. The DNA of the CDR3 is TGTGCCAGCAGTGACGGGGGGACTATTAGGGAAAAACTGTTTTTT. It translates to CASSDGGTIREKLFF.

In the case of this clone: Other DNA sequences within the sample encode an identical CDR3. This chain joins TRBV5-1 and TRBJ2-3; a possible D gene is TRBD2 (6 bases). Germline CDR1 SGHRS, CDR2 YFSETQ. Trimming pared 1 base from V and 0 bases from J, leaving 9 bases between. CDR3 length: 15 amino acids. CDR3 amino acids: CASSLTGTSTDTQYF. The CDR3 bases are TGCGCCAGCAGCTTGACGGGGACTAGCACAGATACGCAGTATTTT.

This chain connects TRBV4-1 to TRBJ1-1; the D gene is possibly TRBD1 (6 bases). V lost 4 bases and J 5 bases, leaving 14 bases between the germline ends. There are 14 residues in the CDR3. In germline, CDR1 is MGHRA, CDR2 YSYEKL. CDR3 DNA: TGCGCCAGCAGCCTCCCGGGGGCGTATACTGAAGCTTTCTTT. Translated, it gives CASSLPGAYTEAFF.

CDR3 protein: CASSQRNGYTF. The CDR3 nucleotides read TGTGCCAGCTCGCAAAGGAATGGCTACACCTTC. This chain connects TRBV18 to TRBJ1-2; D unclear. This CDR3 has 11 amino acids. From germline, CDR1 is KGHSH and CDR2 LQKENI. V was shortened by 6 bases and J by 6 bases, with 8 bases between the two germline ends.

A word on this clone: The sample has other DNA sequences that encode this CDR3 too. V gene TRBV28 combines with J gene TRBJ2-7, with 7 bases aligning to TRBD1. CDR1 and CDR2 (germline): MDHEN, SYDVKM. V dropped 6 bases and J dropped 3; count of bases not matched to a gene: 2. This CDR3 contains 12 residues. CDR3 bases: TGTGCCAGCAGACAGGGGAGCTACGAGCAGTACTTC. It specifies CASRQGSYEQYF.

This rearrangement joins TRBV28 to TRBJ1-2, with D possibly being TRBD1 (5 bases). Trimming left V 2 bases short and J 4 bases short, with 11 bases between. The germline V gene encodes CDR1 MDHEN and CDR2 SYDVKM. The CDR3 consists of 14 residues. The CDR3 region is CASSLVTGPYGYTF. Written as DNA, the CDR3 is TGTGCCAGCAGTTTAGTAACAGGACCCTATGGCTACACCTTC.

CDR3 residues: CASRPAQGNEQFF. CDR3 DNA sequence: TGTGCCAGCAGACCTGCCCAGGGGAATGAGCAGTTCTTC. The V and J genes are TRBV27 and TRBJ2-1; maybe TRBD1 (6 bases). Germline loops: CDR1 MNHEY, CDR2 SMNVEV (reference sequence). CDR3 length: 13 residues. The V end lost 6 bases, the J end lost 7 bases, and 13 bases lay between the germline ends.

This clone has just one count. This chain uses TRBV5-4 with TRBJ1-1; 11 nucleotides match TRBD1. There are 16 residues in the CDR3. Trimming cost V 4 bases and J 4 bases; bases outside gene matches: 9. CDR1 and CDR2 (germline): SGHNT, YYREEE (reference sequence). Here the CDR3 reads CASSRGQGAMGTEAFF. DNA for the CDR3: TGTGCCAGCAGCAGAGGACAGGGGGCTATGGGCACTGAAGCTTTCTTT.

CDR3 amino acids: CASRARAQWPQHF. The CDR3 nucleotides read TGTGCCAGCAGGGCCAGGGCCCAGTGGCCCCAGCATTTT. The V call is TRBV2, the J call TRBJ1-5; D is perhaps TRBD1 (5 bases). Per germline, CDR1 SNHLY and CDR2 FYNNEI. V was pared by 6 bases and J by 9 bases, with 15 bases between. The CDR3 covers 13 residues. The full variable domain, with the rest looked up from reference TRBV2 and TRBJ1-5, is EPEVTQTPSHQVTQMGQEVILRCVPISNHLYFYWYRQILGQKVEFLVSFYNNEISEKSEIFDDQFSVERPDGSNFTLKIRSTKLEDSAMYFCASRARAQWPQHFGDGTRLSIL.

Details on this clone: Relative to the germline gene, one junction end is altered; a read error may explain this. The J gene is TRBJ2-5, the V gene TRBV7-7, with 12 bases identical to TRBD2. The length of the CDR3 is 16 residues. Germline V lookup: CDR1 SSHAT, CDR2 FNYEAQ (reference sequence). Here the CDR3 reads CASSKRLAGAQETQYF. CDR3 bases: TGTGCTAGCAGCAAGAGACTAGCGGGGGCACAAGAGACCCAGTACTTC.

The chain uses TRBV30 and TRBJ1-5; D is possibly TRBD1 (6 bases). The ends were cut back, 2 bases at V and 2 bases at J, with 10 bases in the middle. Germline V lookup: CDR1 GTSNPN, CDR2 SVGIG (reference sequence). The CDR3 contains 14 residues. The CDR3 sequence is CAWSPSGGNQPQHF. CDR3 nucleotides: TGTGCCTGGAGTCCTTCAGGGGGCAATCAGCCCCAGCATTTT.

V is TRBV13 and J is TRBJ2-7; weak D call: TRBD1 (5 bases). Germline values: CDR1 PRHDT, CDR2 FYEKMQ (reference sequence). The CDR3 covers 14 residues. The V end was cut by 3 bases, the J end by 2 bases, with 11 bases between. The CDR3 nucleotides read TGTGCCAGCAGCTTGCCGACAGCCCCCTACGAGCAGTACTTC. It specifies CASSLPTAPYEQYF.

The V call is TRBV28, the J call TRBJ1-5, with TRBD1 matching over 7 bases. Per germline, CDR1 MDHEN and CDR2 SYDVKM. V lost 5 bases to trimming and J lost 6 bases; unmatched junction nucleotides: 22. This CDR3 region has 19 residues. In DNA form, the CDR3 reads TGTGCCAGCAGTCCATTCCCCACCGGGAGGACAGGCGGGGGTCAGCCCCAGCATTTT. Residues: CASSPFPTGRTGGGQPQHF.

The chain is built from TRBV6-6 and TRBJ2-7; D is possibly TRBD1 (7 bases). CDR1 and CDR2 from the germline V gene are MNHNY and SVGAGI (reference sequence). Trimming cost V 2 bases and J 5 bases, with 13 bases left between them. This CDR3 is 14 amino acids long. The CDR3 region has the DNA TGTGCCAGCAGTTACGCGCAGGGGGGTGACGAGCAGTACTTC. It is translated as CASSYAQGGDEQYF.

The chain recombines TRBV5-1 with TRBJ2-5, with D possibly being TRBD1 or TRBD2 (5 bases each). The tail of the sequence fits TRBJ2-7 better, so the J call may be wrong. This CDR3 comprises 13 residues. Germline CDR1 reads SGHRS; CDR2 reads YFSETQ. CDR3 nucleotides: TGCGCCAGCAGCTTGGGGGGGACCTACGAGCAGTACTTC. Amino acid sequence: CASSLGGTYEQYF.

The V and J genes are TRBV11-1 and TRBJ2-2, with D tentatively TRBD1 or TRBD2 (5 bases each). Germline CDR1 reads SGHAT; CDR2 reads FQDESV (reference sequence). The CDR3 has 14 amino acids. V lost 7 bases to trimming and J lost 2 bases, with 11 bases between them. The CDR3 DNA follows: TGTGCCAGCACAGGGCGGGCCAACACCGGGGAGCTGTTTTTT. It translates to CASTGRANTGELFF.

J is TRBJ2-7 and V is TRBV7-8; possible D gene TRBD1, 5 bases. The CDR3 spans 15 residues. CDR1 SGHVS and CDR2 FQNEAQ come from the germline V gene. V dropped 1 base and J dropped 6 bases, with 16 bases sitting between them. The CDR3 region is CASSLESRGAPEQYF. For the CDR3, the DNA is TGTGCCAGCAGCTTAGAATCGCGTGGGGCTCCCGAGCAGTACTTC.

This chain joins TRBV6-5 and TRBJ2-7; TRBD2 matches at 9 bases. Germline lookup yields CDR1 MNHEY and CDR2 SVGAGI. V shed 0 bases and J 4 bases; nucleotides not matched to a gene: 7. CDR3 length: 16 residues. The CDR3 sequence: CASSYSAAGGKYEQYF. DNA of the CDR3: TGTGCCAGCAGTTACTCGGCAGCGGGAGGCAAGTACGAGCAGTACTTC.